The entry below gives a single T cell receptor (beta chain) sequence along with its context. Its antigen is undetermined. The sample comes from a study of Ad26.COV2.S vaccination and SARS-CoV-2 variants. Study-wide background: Donor joined the COV1001 Ad26.COV2.S trial arm.

Clones were sequenced by immunoSEQ multiplex PCR, and TCRdb holds only the in-frame ones, with some missing. The sample contains about 220,000 clones, approximately 90% of which appear only once. Treatment noted: some 20 received Ad26.COV2.S at low or high dose, single or two shots; about five received placebo; per-sample allocation not given. Day 63 after the first vaccine or placebo injection was the time point for sampling. Study results and limitations: Substantial breadth was reportedly displayed by spike-specific CD8+ and CD4+ T cell responses after vaccination.

The CDR3 is made up of 15 amino acids. Germline CDR1 reads MNHEY; CDR2 reads SVGEGT. Trimming pared 1 base from V and 4 bases from J, leaving 13 bases between. The TCR was taken from a person between 18 and 65 years old who received the Ad26.COV2.S COVID-19 vaccine or a placebo. This specimen was peripheral blood, taken in a trial of Ad26.COV2.S vaccine versus placebo. The genes are TRBV6-2 or TRBV6-3 and TRBJ1-2, with D hard to call. Written as DNA, the CDR3 is TGTGCCAGCAGTTACTTCGGACCGGGTTCCTATGGCTACACCTTC. Its protein is CASSYFGPGSYGYTF.